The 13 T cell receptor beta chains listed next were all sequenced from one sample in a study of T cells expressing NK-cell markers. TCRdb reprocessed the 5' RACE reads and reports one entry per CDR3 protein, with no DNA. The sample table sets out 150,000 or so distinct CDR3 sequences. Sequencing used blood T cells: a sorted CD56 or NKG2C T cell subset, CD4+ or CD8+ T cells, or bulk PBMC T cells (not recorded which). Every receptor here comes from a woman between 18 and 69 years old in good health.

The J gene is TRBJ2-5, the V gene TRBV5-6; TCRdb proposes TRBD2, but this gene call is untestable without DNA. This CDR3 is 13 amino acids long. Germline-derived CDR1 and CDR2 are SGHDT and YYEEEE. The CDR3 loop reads CASSPGTLETQYF.

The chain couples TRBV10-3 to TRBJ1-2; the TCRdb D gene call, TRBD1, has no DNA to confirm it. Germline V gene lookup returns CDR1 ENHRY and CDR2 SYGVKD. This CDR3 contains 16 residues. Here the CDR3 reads CAISEQWDRGNYGYTF.

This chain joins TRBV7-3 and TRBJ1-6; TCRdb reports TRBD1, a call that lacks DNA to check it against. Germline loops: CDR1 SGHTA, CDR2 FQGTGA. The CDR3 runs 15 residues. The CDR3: CASSSTGGYNSPLHF. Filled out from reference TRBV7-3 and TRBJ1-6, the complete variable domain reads GAGVSQTPSNKVTEKGKYVELRCDPISGHTALYWYRQSLGQGPEFLIYFQGTGAADDSGLPNDRFFAVRPEGSVSTLKIQRTERGDSAVYLCASSSTGGYNSPLHFGNGTRLTVT.

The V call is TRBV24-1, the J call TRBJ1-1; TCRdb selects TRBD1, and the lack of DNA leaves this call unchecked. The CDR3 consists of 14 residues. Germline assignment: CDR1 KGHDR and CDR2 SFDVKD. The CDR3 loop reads CATSDPGLSTEAFF.

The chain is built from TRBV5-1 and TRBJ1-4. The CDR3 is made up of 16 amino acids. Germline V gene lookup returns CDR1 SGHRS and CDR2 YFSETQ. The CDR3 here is CASSLDVMATNEKLFF.

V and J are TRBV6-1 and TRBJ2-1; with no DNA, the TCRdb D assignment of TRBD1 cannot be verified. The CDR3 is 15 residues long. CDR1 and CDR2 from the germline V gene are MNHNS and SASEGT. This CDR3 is CASSESDWQRGEQFF.

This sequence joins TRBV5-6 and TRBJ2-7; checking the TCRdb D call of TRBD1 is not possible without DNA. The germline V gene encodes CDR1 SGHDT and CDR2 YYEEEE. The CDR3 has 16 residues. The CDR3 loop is CASSSSFRVAAYEQYF. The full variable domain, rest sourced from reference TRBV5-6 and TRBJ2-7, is DAGVTQSPTHLIKTRGQQVTLRCSPKSGHDTVSWYQQALGQGPQFIFQYYEEEERQRGNFPDRFSGHQFPNYSSELNVNALLLGDSALYLCASSSSFRVAAYEQYFGPGTRLTVT.

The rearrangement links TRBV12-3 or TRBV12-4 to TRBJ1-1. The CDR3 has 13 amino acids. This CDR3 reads CASSYDSTGEAFF.

The chain's CDR3 is CASSEDGAGANVLTF. The gene calls are TRBV2 and TRBJ2-6. The CDR3 has 15 residues. Germline V gene lookup returns CDR1 SNHLY and CDR2 FYNNEI.

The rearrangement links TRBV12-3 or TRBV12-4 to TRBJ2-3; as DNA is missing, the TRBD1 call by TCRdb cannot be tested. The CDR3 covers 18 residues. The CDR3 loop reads CASSATGQHGTSTDTQYF.

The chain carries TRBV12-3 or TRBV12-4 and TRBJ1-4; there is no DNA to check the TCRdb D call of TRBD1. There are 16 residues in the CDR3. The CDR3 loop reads CASSLGGGQFNEKLFF.

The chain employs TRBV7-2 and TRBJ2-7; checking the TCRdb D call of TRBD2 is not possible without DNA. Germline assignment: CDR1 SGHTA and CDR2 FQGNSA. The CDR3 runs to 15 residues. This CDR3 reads CASSPSLAAPYEQYF. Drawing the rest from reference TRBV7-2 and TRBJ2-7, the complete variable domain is GAGVSQSPSNKVTEKGKDVELRCDPISGHTALYWYRQSLGQGLEFLIYFQGNSAPDKSGLPSDRFSAERTGGSVSTLTIQRTQQEDSAVYLCASSPSLAAPYEQYFGPGTRLTVT.

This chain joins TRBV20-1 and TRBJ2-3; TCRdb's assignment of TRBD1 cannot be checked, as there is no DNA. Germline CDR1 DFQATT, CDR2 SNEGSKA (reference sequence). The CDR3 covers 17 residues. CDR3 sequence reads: CSARVLAGDILTDTQYF.